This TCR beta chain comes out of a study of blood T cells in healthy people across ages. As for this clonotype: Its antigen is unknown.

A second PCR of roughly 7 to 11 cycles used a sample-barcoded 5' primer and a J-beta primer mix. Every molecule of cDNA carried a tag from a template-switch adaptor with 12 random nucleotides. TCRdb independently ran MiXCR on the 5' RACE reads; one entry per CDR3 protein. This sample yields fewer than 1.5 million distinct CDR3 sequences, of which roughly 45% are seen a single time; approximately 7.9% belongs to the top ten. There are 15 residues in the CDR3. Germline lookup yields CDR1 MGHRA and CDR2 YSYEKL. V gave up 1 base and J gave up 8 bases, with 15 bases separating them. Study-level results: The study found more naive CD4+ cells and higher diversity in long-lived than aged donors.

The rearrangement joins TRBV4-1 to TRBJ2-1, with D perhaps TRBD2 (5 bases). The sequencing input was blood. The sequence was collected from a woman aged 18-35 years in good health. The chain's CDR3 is CASSQGQRFGDEQFF. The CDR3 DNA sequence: TGCGCCAGCAGCCAAGGCCAGCGGTTTGGAGATGAGCAGTTCTTC.